Sequencing of this T cell receptor beta chain was carried out in a study of control samples from healthy donors and cancer patients. Trimming removed 0 bases at V and 4 bases at J, with 7 bases between. The germline gives CDR1 MGHRA, CDR2 YSYEKL. CDR3 length: 13 residues. The assay was immunoSEQ multiplex PCR, and TCRdb's table has in-frame clones only and misses some. The profile covers about 77,000 clones, with 85% to 95% appearing a single time and almost 6% taken by the ten largest. This clone was detected only once. The material sequenced was blood. The chain employs TRBV4-1 and TRBJ2-7; unclear D gene. This clonotype was obtained from an older woman in good health. CDR3 in DNA: TGCGCCAGCAGCCAAGATCGGTATTACGAGCAGTACTTC. Residues: CASSQDRYYEQYF.